Listed here are 25 T cell receptor beta chains from one sample, sequenced in a study of T cells in Graves' hyperthyroidism and ophthalmopathy. Amplification yielded TCR beta CDR3 regions, with RNA transcripts as the source. RT-PCR in the first round (using the HTBI primer set) targeted the TCR CDR3. One entry per CDR3 protein results from TCRdb running MiXCR on the multiplex PCR reads. The top ten clones hold approximately 32% of a sample with approximately 370,000 distinct CDR3 sequences, about 15% of them seen once. The specimen sequenced was blood. The receptors shown here come from a woman in her thirties with Graves' hyperthyroidism.

This chain connects TRBV6-1 to TRBJ1-1; D not resolved. Trimming removed 8 bases from V and 4 bases from J, with 11 bases in between. The germline V gene has CDR1 MNHNS and CDR2 SASEGT. The CDR3 runs 12 residues. CDR3 region: CASRDPRTEAFF. Written as DNA, the CDR3 is TGTGCCAGCCGCGACCCCCGCACTGAAGCTTTCTTT.

This rearrangement joins TRBV14 to TRBJ2-1; TRBD2 agrees at 10 bases. J lost 9 bases, V lost 5 bases, and 16 bases had no gene match. CDR1 is SGHDN and CDR2 is FVKESK in the germline V gene. This CDR3 is built from 17 residues. The CDR3 nucleotides are TGTGCCAGCAGCGCCTTATCACCGGCTAGCGGGAGCAGTGAGCAGTTCTTC. Protein: CASSALSPASGSSEQFF.

This clonotype was recorded many times. The chain joins TRBV2 to TRBJ2-5; 11 positions match TRBD1. CDR1 SNHLY and CDR2 FYNNEI come from the germline V gene. V trimming: 6 bases; J trimming: 10 bases; junction bases outside the gene matches: 7. The CDR3 runs 13 residues. Here the CDR3 DNA reads TGTGCCAGCAGGCCGGGACAGGGGGAGGTCCAGTACTTC. Protein product: CASRPGQGEVQYF.

This clonotype has a count of ten or more. The chain couples TRBV11-2 to TRBJ2-7; tentatively, D is TRBD2 (6 bases). V lost 0 bases to trimming and J lost 5 bases, with 8 bases between them. The germline gives CDR1 SGHAT, CDR2 FQNNGV. The CDR3 is 13 amino acids. The CDR3 sequence is CASSLDRGDEQYF. CDR3 sequence (DNA): TGTGCCAGCAGCTTAGATCGCGGGGACGAGCAGTACTTC.

This clonotype appeared a few times. CDR3 sequence: CATSRDRSGSTDTQYF. The CDR3 nucleotides are TGTGCCACCAGCAGAGATCGGAGCGGGAGTACAGATACGCAGTATTTT. The J gene is TRBJ2-3, the V gene TRBV15; 8 nucleotides align to TRBD2. The CDR3 covers 16 residues. The V and J ends lost 0 bases and 3 bases, in that order; junction bases with no gene match: 5. Germline assignment: CDR1 LNHNV and CDR2 YYDKDF (reference sequence).

This chain uses TRBV19 with TRBJ1-1; D is unresolved. Trimming cost V 3 bases and J 10 bases, with 9 bases left between them. From germline, CDR1 is LNHDA and CDR2 SQIVND (reference sequence). The CDR3 contains 11 residues. CDR3 protein: CASSIAKVAFF. As DNA, the CDR3 is TGTGCCAGTAGTATTGCGAAGGTAGCTTTCTTT.

The chain uses TRBV6-5 and TRBJ2-3; 7 bases are shared with TRBD1. This CDR3 is built from 15 residues. The V and J ends lost 2 bases and 2 bases, in that order; junction bases with no gene match: 4. CDR1 is MNHEY and CDR2 is SVGAGI in the germline V gene. CDR3 coding DNA: TGTGCCAGCAGTTACGGCGACAGGGCCACAGATACGCAGTATTTT. Translation: CASSYGDRATDTQYF.

The chain carries TRBV7-6 and TRBJ2-6; D unresolved. The germline V gene has CDR1 SGHVS and CDR2 FNYEAQ. The CDR3 contains 17 residues. The V gene lost 2 bases and the J gene lost 0 bases, with 11 bases spanning the gap. The CDR3 DNA is TGTGCCAGCAGCTTAAATCCAGCTAACTCTGGGGCCAACGTCCTGACTTTC. Protein: CASSLNPANSGANVLTF.

In this sample, this clonotype turned up many times. The chain links TRBV12-3 or TRBV12-4 to TRBJ2-1; D call uncertain. Trimming took 2 bases from V and 0 from J, leaving 20 bases between them. The CDR3 runs to 19 residues. CDR3 in DNA: TGTGCCAGCAGTTTATTTCCCTTTCGCACCCTGAGCTCCTACAATGAGCAGTTCTTC. This translates into CASSLFPFRTLSSYNEQFF.

The chain links TRBV19 to TRBJ2-7; D is possibly TRBD2 (5 bases). The CDR3 sequence is 15 residues long. CDR1 is LNHDA, CDR2 SQIVND, per germline (reference sequence). V lost 3 bases and J lost 0, with 12 bases in between. The CDR3 DNA is TGTGCCAGTAGTATCTCCGAGGGAAGCTCCTACGAGCAGTACTTC. It specifies CASSISEGSSYEQYF.

This clonotype was seen ten or more times. The rearrangement joins TRBV7-9 to TRBJ2-3; a possible D gene is TRBD1 (5 bases). Germline-derived CDR1 and CDR2 are SEHNR and FQNEAQ (reference sequence). V lost 1 base to trimming and J lost 0 bases, with 14 bases between them. This CDR3 comprises 17 residues. In nucleotides, the CDR3 is TGTGCCAGCAGCTTAGACGGCGCAGGGTCTAGCACAGATACGCAGTATTTT. It encodes CASSLDGAGSSTDTQYF. Based on the CDR3 plus reference TRBV7-9 and TRBJ2-3, the full variable domain is DTGVSQNPRHKITKRGQNVTFRCDPISEHNRLYWYRQTLGQGPEFLTYFQNEAQLEKSRLLSDRFSAERPKGSFSTLEIQRTEQGDSAMYLCASSLDGAGSSTDTQYFGPGTRLTVL.

There are many counts of this clonotype. CDR3 sequence reads: CATSRALQNTEAFF. Written as DNA, the CDR3 is TGTGCCACCAGCAGAGCGTTACAAAACACTGAAGCTTTCTTT. V usage is TRBV15 and J usage is TRBJ1-1; D not resolved. Trimming left V 1 base short and J 2 bases short, with 8 bases between. Looked up from germline, CDR1 is LNHNV and CDR2 is YYDKDF (reference sequence). The CDR3 length is 14 residues. Together with reference TRBV15 and TRBJ1-1, the CDR3 gives the full variable domain: DAMVIQNPRYQVTQFGKPVTLSCSQTLNHNVMYWYQQKSSQAPKLLFHYYDKDFNNEADTPDNFQSRRPNTSFCFLDIRSPGLGDTAMYLCATSRALQNTEAFFGQGTRLTVV.

The chain is built from TRBV25-1 and TRBJ2-5, with D maybe TRBD1 (5 bases). The germline CDR1 and CDR2 sequences are MGHDK and SYGVNS. This CDR3 has 14 residues. V shed 0 bases and J shed 3 bases, with 8 bases lying between them. This CDR3 is CASSEYSDKETQYF. The CDR3 nucleotides are TGTGCCAGCAGTGAATACTCGGACAAAGAGACCCAGTACTTC.

In its sample, this clonotype was seen a few times. The junction departs from the called germline gene at one end, perhaps through a read error. V and J are TRBV28 and TRBJ1-3; no firm D call. Germline V CDR1 and CDR2: MDHEN, SYDVKM. The CDR3 is made up of 11 amino acids. In DNA form, the CDR3 reads TGTGCCAGCAGTAAGGGAATCACCATATATTTT. As protein: CASSKGITIYF.

The chain employs TRBV5-1 and TRBJ2-7, with D perhaps TRBD1 or TRBD2 (7 bases each). There are 15 residues in the CDR3. Looked up from germline, CDR1 is SGHRS and CDR2 is YFSETQ. V lost 4 bases and J lost 4, with 18 bases in between. The CDR3 DNA is TGCGCCAGCAGCACCGGACCAGGGGGGGGGTACGAGCAGTACTTC. Protein sequence: CASSTGPGGGYEQYF.

V usage is TRBV12-3 or TRBV12-4 and J usage is TRBJ2-5, with TRBD1 as a possible D gene (6 bases). Between the trimmed V and J ends, which lost 7 bases and 2 bases, there was a span of 14 bases. The CDR3 extends over 14 amino acids. The CDR3 nucleotides are TGTGCCAGCAACCAACAGGGTCAACAAGAGACCCAGTACTTC. This codes for CASNQQGQQETQYF.

This clonotype was seen a few times. The CDR3 region has the DNA TGTGCCAGCAAGGGAGACAATGAGCAGTTCTTC. Protein: CASKGDNEQFF. The chain uses TRBV6-1 and TRBJ2-1; tentatively, D is TRBD2 (5 bases). CDR1 MNHNS and CDR2 SASEGT come from the germline V gene. CDR3 length: 11 amino acids. With 7 bases removed from V and 5 bases from J, the gap between germline ends came to 6 bases.

The sample holds many counts of this clonotype. For the CDR3, the DNA is TGTGCCAGCAGTCCTTTTGGGGGGACGTCTGCGTGGGACGAGCAGTACTTC. Translated, it gives CASSPFGGTSAWDEQYF. V and J are TRBV27 and TRBJ2-7, with a tentative D call TRBD2 (6 bases). The CDR3 consists of 17 residues. Trimming took 5 bases from V and 5 from J, leaving 25 bases between them. Germline V lookup: CDR1 MNHEY, CDR2 SMNVEV (reference sequence).

This sequence joins TRBV7-9 and TRBJ1-2, with D perhaps TRBD1 (6 bases). CDR1 SEHNR and CDR2 FQNEAQ come from the germline V gene (reference sequence). CDR3 length: 16 amino acids. The germline V and J ends were trimmed by 5 bases and 2 bases, with 18 bases remaining between them. The CDR3 DNA sequence: TGTGCCAGCAGCCCTGCGGGGGGCGCTGGGAACTATGGCTACACCTTC. It is translated as CASSPAGGAGNYGYTF.

The chain uses TRBV6-1 and TRBJ1-2, with 12 nucleotides matching TRBD1. Germline CDR1 is MNHNS and CDR2 is SASEGT. The CDR3 extends over 14 amino acids. Trimming took 6 bases from V and 7 from J; bases not matched to a gene: 6. The CDR3 is CASRKGQGASGYTF. The CDR3 region has the DNA TGTGCCAGCAGGAAGGGACAGGGGGCATCTGGCTACACCTTC.

This clonotype was observed a few times. The V call is TRBV5-4, the J call TRBJ2-7, with TRBD2 identical over 15 bases. The CDR3 spans 17 residues. Germline V lookup: CDR1 SGHNT, CDR2 YYREEE (reference sequence). Unmatched junction bases numbered 4, after V lost 0 bases and J lost 3 bases. The CDR3 protein is CASSLGGTSGGIYEQYF. CDR3 in DNA: TGTGCCAGCAGCTTGGGAGGGACTAGCGGGGGGATCTACGAGCAGTACTTC.

At least ten counts were recorded for this clonotype. This rearrangement joins TRBV18 to TRBJ2-7; 8 nucleotides align to TRBD2. With V trimmed by 3 bases and J by 0 bases, 7 bases remained unmatched. Germline V gene lookup returns CDR1 KGHSH and CDR2 LQKENI. There are 16 residues in the CDR3. The CDR3 sequence is CASSPGRREVSYEQYF. CDR3 coding DNA: TGTGCCAGCTCACCCGGAAGGCGGGAGGTCTCCTACGAGCAGTACTTC.

This clonotype was seen ten or more times. The chain combines TRBV18 with TRBJ1-5; 9 nucleotides align to TRBD1. This CDR3 region has 15 residues. The junction had 9 bases not matched to a gene; V was cut back by 6 bases and J by 6 bases. Germline assignment: CDR1 KGHSH and CDR2 LQKENI. In DNA, the CDR3 is TGTGCCAGCTCCCCCGGGACAGGGTTGAGTCAGCCCCAGCATTTT. Residues: CASSPGTGLSQPQHF.

Points on this clonotype: Possible read error: a much larger clone is one base away. The V call is TRBV4-2, the J call TRBJ2-3; the match to TRBD2 covers 7 bases. Germline CDR1 is LGHNA and CDR2 is YNFKEQ. The CDR3 totals 18 residues. The CDR3 is CASSKEAEAGVGTDTQYF. The CDR3 DNA sequence: TGTGCCAGCAGCAAAGAAGCTGAGGCGGGAGTGGGCACAGATACGCAGTATTTT.

This clonotype was detected a few times. The V call is TRBV5-1, the J call TRBJ2-1, with 13 nucleotides matching TRBD2. CDR3 length: 16 amino acids. Per germline, CDR1 SGHRS and CDR2 YFSETQ. The V gene end was trimmed by 4 bases and the J gene end by 9 bases; junction bases not matched to a gene: 10. In nucleotides, the CDR3 is TGCGCCAGCAGCCTACTAGGGACTAGCGGGAAGAGTGAGCAGTTCTTC. Protein sequence: CASSLLGTSGKSEQFF.